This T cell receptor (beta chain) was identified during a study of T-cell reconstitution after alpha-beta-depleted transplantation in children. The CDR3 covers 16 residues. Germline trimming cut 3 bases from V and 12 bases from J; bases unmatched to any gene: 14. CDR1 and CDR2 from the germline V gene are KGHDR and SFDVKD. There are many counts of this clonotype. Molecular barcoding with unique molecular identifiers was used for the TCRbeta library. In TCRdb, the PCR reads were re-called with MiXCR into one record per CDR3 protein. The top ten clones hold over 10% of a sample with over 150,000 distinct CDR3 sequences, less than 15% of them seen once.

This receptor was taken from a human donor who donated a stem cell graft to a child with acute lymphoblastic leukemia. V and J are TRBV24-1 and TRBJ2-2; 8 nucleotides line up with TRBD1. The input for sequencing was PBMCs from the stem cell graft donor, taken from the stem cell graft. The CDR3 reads CATSDPDRGSMVQLFF. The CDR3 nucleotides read TGTGCCACCAGTGATCCCGACAGGGGAAGTATGGTCCAGCTGTTTTTT.